This T cell receptor (beta chain) was identified during a study of STAT5B mutations in CD4+ large granular lymphocyte leukemia. Germline V gene lookup returns CDR1 SGHRS and CDR2 YFSETQ. The CDR3 is 17 amino acids. Trimming cost V 4 bases and J 7 bases; bases outside gene matches: 11. The survey-level immunoSEQ assay was used. TCRdb keeps only in-frame clones here, not all; method: immunoSEQ multiplex PCR. In the table there are around 32,000 clones, nearly 80% of which are singletons. As concerns this clone: Its antigen is not known.

Study-wide points: TRBV06-family usage was enriched in top patient clones (8/27) versus controls (2/35).

The receptor was isolated from a human donor in good health. Source material: CD4+ T cells from blood buffy coats. This rearrangement joins TRBV5-1 to TRBJ2-2; 12 nucleotides align to TRBD2. This CDR3 reads CASSPDLAGGPHGELFF. The CDR3 DNA reads TGCGCCAGCAGCCCGGATCTAGCGGGGGGGCCCCACGGGGAGCTGTTTTTT.